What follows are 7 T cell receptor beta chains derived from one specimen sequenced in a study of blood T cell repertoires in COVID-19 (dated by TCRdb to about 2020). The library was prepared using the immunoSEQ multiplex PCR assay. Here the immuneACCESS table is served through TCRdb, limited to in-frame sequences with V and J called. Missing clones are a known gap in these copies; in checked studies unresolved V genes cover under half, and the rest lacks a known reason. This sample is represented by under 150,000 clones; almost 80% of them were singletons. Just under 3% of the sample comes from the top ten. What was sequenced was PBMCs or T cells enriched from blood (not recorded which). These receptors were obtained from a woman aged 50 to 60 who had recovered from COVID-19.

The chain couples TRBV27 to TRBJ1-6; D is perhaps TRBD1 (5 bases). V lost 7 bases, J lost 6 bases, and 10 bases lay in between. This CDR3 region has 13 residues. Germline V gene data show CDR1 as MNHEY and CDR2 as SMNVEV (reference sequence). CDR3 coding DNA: TGTGCCAGCACCAGGGACTTTAATTCACCCCTCCACTTT. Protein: CASTRDFNSPLHF.

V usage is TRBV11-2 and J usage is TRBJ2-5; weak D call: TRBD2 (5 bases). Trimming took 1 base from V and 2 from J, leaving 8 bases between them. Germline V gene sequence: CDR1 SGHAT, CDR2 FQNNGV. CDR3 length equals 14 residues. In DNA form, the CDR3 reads TGTGCCAGCAGCTTAGGGAGGAATCAAGAGACCCAGTACTTC. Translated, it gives CASSLGRNQETQYF.

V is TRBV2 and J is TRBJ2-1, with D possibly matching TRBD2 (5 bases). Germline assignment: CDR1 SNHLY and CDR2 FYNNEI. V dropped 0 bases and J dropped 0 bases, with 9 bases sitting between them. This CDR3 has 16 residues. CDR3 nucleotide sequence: TGTGCCAGCAGTGAAGCCGGGGTTGGCTCCTACAATGAGCAGTTCTTC. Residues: CASSEAGVGSYNEQFF.

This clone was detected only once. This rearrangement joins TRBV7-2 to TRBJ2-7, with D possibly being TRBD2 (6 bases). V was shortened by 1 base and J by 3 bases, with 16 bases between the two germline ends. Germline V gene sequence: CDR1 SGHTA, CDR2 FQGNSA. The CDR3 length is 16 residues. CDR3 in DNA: TGTGCCAGCAGCTTAGAAGGGCGGGGAGGCCGCTACGAGCAGTACTTC. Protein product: CASSLEGRGGRYEQYF. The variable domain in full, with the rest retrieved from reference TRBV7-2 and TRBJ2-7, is GAGVSQSPSNKVTEKGKDVELRCDPISGHTALYWYRQSLGQGLEFLIYFQGNSAPDKSGLPSDRFSAERTGGSVSTLTIQRTQQEDSAVYLCASSLEGRGGRYEQYFGPGTRLTVT.

The CDR3 DNA is TGCGCCAGCAGCAGAGACAAATCAACTAATGAAAAACTGTTTTTT. Translated, it gives CASSRDKSTNEKLFF. The chain has TRBV5-1 and TRBJ1-4; D is ambiguous. Per the germline V gene, CDR1 is SGHRS and CDR2 is YFSETQ. The V gene lost 4 bases and the J gene lost 0 bases, with 10 bases spanning the gap. The CDR3 is made up of 15 amino acids.

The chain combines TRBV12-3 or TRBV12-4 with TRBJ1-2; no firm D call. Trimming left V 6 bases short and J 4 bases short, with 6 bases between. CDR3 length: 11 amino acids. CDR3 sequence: CASRDFYGYTF. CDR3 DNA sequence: TGTGCCAGCAGGGACTTCTATGGCTACACCTTC.

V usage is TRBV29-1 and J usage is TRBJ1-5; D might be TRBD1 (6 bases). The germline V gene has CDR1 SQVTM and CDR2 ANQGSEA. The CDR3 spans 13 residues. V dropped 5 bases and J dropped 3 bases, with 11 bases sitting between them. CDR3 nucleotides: TGCAGCGTTCAAACAGGGCCCAATCAGCCCCAGCATTTT. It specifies CSVQTGPNQPQHF.